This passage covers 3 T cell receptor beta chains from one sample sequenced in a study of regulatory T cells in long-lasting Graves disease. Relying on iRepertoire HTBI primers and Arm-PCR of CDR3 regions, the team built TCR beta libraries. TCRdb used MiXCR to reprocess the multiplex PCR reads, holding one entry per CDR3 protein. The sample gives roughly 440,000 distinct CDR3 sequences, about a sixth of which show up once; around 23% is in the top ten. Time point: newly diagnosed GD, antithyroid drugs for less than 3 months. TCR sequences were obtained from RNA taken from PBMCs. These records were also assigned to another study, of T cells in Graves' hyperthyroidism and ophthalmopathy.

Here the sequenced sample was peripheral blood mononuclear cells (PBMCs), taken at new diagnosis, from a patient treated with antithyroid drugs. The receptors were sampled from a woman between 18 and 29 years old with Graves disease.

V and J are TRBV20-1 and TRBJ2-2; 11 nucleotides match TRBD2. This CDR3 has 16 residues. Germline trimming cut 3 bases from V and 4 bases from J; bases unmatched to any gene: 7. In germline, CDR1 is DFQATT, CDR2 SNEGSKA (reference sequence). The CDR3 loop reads CSASSLAGGGTGELFF. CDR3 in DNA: TGCAGTGCTAGCAGCCTAGCGGGAGGAGGCACCGGGGAGCTGTTTTTT.

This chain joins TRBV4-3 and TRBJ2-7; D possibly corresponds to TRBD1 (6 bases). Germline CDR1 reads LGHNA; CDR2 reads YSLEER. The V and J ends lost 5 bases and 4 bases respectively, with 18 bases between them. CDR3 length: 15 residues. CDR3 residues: CASSRTRDTLYEQYF. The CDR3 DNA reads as TGCGCCAGCAGCAGGACCCGGGACACCCTATACGAGCAGTACTTC.

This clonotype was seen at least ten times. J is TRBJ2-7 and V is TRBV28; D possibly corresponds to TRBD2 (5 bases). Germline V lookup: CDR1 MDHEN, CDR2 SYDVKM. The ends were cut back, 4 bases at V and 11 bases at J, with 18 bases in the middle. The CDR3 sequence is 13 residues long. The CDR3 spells CASSSGAGGPEYF. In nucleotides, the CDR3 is TGTGCCAGCAGTTCCGGTGCGGGCGGACCTGAGTACTTC.